This T cell receptor (beta chain) was sequenced in a study of shared clonotypes between healthy human individuals. The method was immunoSEQ multiplex PCR; TCRdb's version includes in-frame clones alone and lacks a portion of them. This sample has 760,000 or so clones; 96% occur once, and the top ten carry 0.2% to 0.25%. The CDR3 has 15 amino acids. Trimming took off 2 bases at V and 5 bases at J, with 16 bases between the two ends. Germline lookup yields CDR1 MNHEY and CDR2 SMNVEV (reference sequence). CD45RO-negative, CCR7-positively selected cells formed the naive CD8 fraction, excluding terminally differentiated effector memory CD45RA+ cells.

The receptor comes from a young man in good health. The chain is built from TRBV27 and TRBJ2-7; perhaps TRBD1 as D (5 bases). The specimen was naive CD8+ T cells sorted from blood. The CDR3 loop is CASSLLGANYDEQYF. CDR3 bases: TGTGCCAGCAGTTTACTAGGGGCCAACTACGACGAGCAGTACTTC.